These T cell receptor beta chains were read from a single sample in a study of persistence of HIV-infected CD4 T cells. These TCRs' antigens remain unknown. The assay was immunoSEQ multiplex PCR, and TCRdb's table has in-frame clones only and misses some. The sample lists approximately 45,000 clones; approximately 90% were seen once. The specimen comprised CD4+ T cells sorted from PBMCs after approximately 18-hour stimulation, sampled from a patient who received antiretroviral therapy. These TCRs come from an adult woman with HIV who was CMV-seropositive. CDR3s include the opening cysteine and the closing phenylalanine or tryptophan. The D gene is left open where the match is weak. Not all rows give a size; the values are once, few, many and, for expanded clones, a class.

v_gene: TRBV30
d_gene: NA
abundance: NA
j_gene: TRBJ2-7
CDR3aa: CAWSKPRSQPQQEQYF
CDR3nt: TGTGCCTGGAGCAAACCCAGGTCTCAACCTCAGCAAGAGCAGTACTTC

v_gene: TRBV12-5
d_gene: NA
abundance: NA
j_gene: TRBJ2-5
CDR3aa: CASAGIQETQYF
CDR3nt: TGTGCTAGTGCGGGGATTCAAGAGACCCAGTACTTC

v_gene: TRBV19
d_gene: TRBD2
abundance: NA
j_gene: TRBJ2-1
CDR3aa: CASSLRLAGGDVYNEQFF
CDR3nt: TGTGCCAGTAGTCTCAGACTAGCGGGAGGGGACGTTTACAATGAGCAGTTCTTC

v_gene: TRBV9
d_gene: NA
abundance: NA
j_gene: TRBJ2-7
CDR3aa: CASSVGTGVTYEQYF
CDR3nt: TGTGCCAGCAGCGTAGGTACCGGTGTGACCTACGAGCAGTACTTC

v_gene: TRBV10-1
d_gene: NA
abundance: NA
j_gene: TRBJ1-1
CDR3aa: CASRGGGCF
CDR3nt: TGCGCCAGCAGGGGGGGCGGATGCTTT

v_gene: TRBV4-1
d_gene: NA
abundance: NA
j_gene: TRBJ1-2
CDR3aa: CASSQAGLGGYTF
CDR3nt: TGCGCCAGCAGCCAAGCGGGTTTGGGGGGCTACACCTTC

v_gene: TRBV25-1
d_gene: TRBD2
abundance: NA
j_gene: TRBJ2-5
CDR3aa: CASSEFGGGQETQYF
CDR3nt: TGTGCCAGCAGTGAATTTGGGGGGGGGCAAGAGACCCAGTACTTC

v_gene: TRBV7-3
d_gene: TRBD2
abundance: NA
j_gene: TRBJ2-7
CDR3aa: CASSFSGSAGEQYF
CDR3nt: TGTGCCAGCAGCTTTAGCGGGAGCGCCGGGGAGCAGTACTTC

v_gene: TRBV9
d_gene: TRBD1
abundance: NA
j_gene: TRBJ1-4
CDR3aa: CASSVAGGEEKLFF
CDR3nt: TGTGCCAGCAGCGTAGCAGGGGGGGAAGAAAAACTGTTTTTT

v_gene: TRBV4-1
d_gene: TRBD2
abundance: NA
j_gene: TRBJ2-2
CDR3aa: CASSQDLAGGTTGELFF
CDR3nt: TGCGCCAGCAGCCAAGATTTAGCGGGAGGTACCACCGGGGAGCTGTTTTTT

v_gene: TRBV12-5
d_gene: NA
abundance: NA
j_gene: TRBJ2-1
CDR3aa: CASGHPSYNEQFF
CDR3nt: TGTGCTAGTGGCCATCCTTCATACAATGAGCAGTTCTTC

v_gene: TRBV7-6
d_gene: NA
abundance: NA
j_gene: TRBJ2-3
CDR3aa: CASSPIGRGSSTDTQYF
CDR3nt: TGTGCCAGCAGCCCGATAGGTAGGGGGTCGAGCACAGATACGCAGTATTTT

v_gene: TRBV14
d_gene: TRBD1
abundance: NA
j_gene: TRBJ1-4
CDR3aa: CASSLETGTGDEKLFF
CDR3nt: TGTGCCAGCAGCCTTGAAACCGGGACAGGGGACGAAAAACTGTTTTTT

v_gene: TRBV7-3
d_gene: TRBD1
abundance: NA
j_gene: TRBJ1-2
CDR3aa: CASSLNRDRLYGYTF
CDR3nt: TGTGCCAGCAGCTTAAACCGGGACAGGCTGTATGGCTACACCTTC

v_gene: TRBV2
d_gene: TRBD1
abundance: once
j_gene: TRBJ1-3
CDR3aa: CASGTGTGGNTIYF
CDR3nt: TGTGCCAGCGGCACCGGGACAGGGGGAAACACCATATATTTT

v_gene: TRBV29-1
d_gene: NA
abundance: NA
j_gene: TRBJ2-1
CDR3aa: CSVRGGLYNEQFF
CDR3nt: TGCAGCGTCAGGGGGGGGCTCTACAATGAGCAGTTCTTC

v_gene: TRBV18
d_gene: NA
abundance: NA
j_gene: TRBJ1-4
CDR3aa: CASSPTGAEKLFF
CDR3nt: TGTGCCAGCTCACCAACGGGGGCTGAAAAACTGTTTTTT

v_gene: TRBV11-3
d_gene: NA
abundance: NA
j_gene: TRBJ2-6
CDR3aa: CASSLGGSFSGANVLTF
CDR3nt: TGTGCCAGCAGCTTAGGGGGCAGCTTCTCTGGGGCCAACGTCCTGACTTTC

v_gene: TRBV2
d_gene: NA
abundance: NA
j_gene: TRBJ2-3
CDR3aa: CATQRDAVYTQYF
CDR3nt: TGTGCCACCCAACGGGACGCCGTTTATACGCAGTATTTT

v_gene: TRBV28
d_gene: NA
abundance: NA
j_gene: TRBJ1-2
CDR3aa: CASGRVNYGYTF
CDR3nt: TGTGCCAGCGGTCGGGTAAACTATGGCTACACCTTC

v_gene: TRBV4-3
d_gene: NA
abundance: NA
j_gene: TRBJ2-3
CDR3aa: CASSQDTDTQYF
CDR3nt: TGCGCCAGCAGCCAAGATACAGATACGCAGTATTTT

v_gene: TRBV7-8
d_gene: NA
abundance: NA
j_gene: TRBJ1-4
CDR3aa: CASSPHRIRATNEKLFF
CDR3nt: TGTGCCAGCAGCCCCCACCGGATCAGGGCAACTAATGAAAAACTGTTTTTT

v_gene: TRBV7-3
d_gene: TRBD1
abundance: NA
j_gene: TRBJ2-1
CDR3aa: CASSFTDRAEQFF
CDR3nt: TGTGCCAGCAGCTTCACCGACAGGGCTGAGCAGTTCTTC

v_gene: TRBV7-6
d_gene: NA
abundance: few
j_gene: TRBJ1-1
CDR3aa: CASSLPGNAEAFF
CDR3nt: TGTGCCAGCAGCTTACCGGGCAACGCTGAAGCTTTCTTT

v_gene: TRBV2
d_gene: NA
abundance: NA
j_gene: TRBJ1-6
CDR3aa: CASSARGSPLHF
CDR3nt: TGTGCCAGCAGTGCGAGGGGGTCACCCCTCCACTTT

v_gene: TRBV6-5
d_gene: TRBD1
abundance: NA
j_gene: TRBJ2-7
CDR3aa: CASRMDRSSSYEQYF
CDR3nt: TGTGCCAGCAGGATGGACAGGTCTAGCTCCTACGAGCAGTACTTC

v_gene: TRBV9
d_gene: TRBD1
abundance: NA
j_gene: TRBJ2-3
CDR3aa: CASSLSGGTDTQYF
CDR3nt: TGTGCCAGCAGCTTGTCAGGGGGAACAGATACGCAGTATTTT

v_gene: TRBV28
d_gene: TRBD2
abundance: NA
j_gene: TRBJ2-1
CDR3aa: CASSFQRTSKIAGEQFF
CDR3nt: TGTGCCAGCAGTTTCCAGCGGACTAGCAAAATAGCCGGTGAGCAGTTCTTC

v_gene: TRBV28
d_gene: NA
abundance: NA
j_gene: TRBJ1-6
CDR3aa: CASSLYQGRNSPLHF
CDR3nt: TGTGCCAGCAGTTTATATCAGGGTCGCAATTCACCCCTCCACTTT

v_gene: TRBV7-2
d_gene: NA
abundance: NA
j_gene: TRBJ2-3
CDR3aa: CASSLEGWLAPQYF
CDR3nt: TGTGCCAGCAGCTTAGAGGGGTGGCTAGCCCCGCAGTATTTT

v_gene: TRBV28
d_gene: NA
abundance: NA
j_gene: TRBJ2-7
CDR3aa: CASSFTLSGLTYEQYF
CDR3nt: TGTGCCAGCAGTTTTACTCTCAGCGGACTCACCTACGAGCAGTACTTC

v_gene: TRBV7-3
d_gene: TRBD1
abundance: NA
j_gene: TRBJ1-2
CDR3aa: CASSLSPGQNYGYTF
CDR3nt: TGTGCCAGCAGCTTAAGTCCGGGACAGAACTATGGCTACACCTTC

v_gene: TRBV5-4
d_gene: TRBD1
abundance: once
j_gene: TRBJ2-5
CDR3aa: CASSSARDSQETQYF
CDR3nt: TGTGCCAGCAGCTCCGCCCGGGACAGCCAAGAGACCCAGTACTTC

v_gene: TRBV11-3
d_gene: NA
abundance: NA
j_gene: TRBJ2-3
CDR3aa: CASSPPPGLPRSTQYF
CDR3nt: TGTGCCAGCAGCCCCCCACCGGGACTTCCTCGTAGTACGCAGTATTTT

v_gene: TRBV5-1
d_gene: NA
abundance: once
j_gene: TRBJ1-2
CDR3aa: CASSTRADGYTF
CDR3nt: TGCGCCAGCAGCACTAGGGCTGATGGCTACACCTTC

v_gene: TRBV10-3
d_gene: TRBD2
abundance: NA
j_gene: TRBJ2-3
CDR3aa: CAINSAGGTDTQYF
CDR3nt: TGTGCCATCAATTCGGCGGGGGGGACAGATACGCAGTATTTT

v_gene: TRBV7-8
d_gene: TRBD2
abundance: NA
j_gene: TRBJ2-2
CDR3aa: CASSSGSGIIGELFF
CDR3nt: TGTGCCAGCAGCTCGGGGAGCGGGATAATCGGGGAGCTGTTTTTT

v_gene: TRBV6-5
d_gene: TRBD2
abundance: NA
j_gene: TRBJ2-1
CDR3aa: CASSYFLAGVYEQFF
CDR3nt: TGTGCCAGCAGTTACTTCCTAGCGGGAGTCTATGAGCAGTTCTTC

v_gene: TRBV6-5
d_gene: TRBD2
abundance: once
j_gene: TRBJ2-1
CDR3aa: CASSVAGENNEQFF
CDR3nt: TGTGCCAGCAGCGTAGCGGGAGAAAACAATGAGCAGTTCTTC

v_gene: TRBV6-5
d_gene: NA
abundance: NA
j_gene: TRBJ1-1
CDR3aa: CASSYSAGWNTEAFF
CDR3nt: TGTGCCAGCAGTTACTCGGCAGGGTGGAACACTGAAGCTTTCTTT

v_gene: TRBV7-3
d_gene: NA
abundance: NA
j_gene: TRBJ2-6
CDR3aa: CASSLRQSSPLSLSGANVLTF
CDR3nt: TGTGCCAGCAGCTTAAGGCAGTCTAGTCCCCTCTCTCTCTCTGGGGCCAACGTCCTGACTTTC

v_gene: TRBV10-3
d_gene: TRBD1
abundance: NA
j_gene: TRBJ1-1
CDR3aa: CAIKGQGNVFSEAFF
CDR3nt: TGTGCCATCAAGGGACAGGGGAATGTTTTCTCTGAAGCTTTCTTT

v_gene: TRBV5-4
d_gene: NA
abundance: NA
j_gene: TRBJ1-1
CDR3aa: CASSPGGREGIMNTEAFF
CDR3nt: TGTGCCAGCAGCCCGGGGGGCAGGGAAGGGATCATGAACACTGAAGCTTTCTTT

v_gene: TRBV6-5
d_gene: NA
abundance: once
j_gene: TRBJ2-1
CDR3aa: CASRTRSYNEQFF
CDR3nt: TGTGCCAGCAGGACTAGAAGCTACAATGAGCAGTTCTTC

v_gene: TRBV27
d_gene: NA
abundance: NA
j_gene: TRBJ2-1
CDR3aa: CASTRLGHGEQFF
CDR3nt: TGTGCCAGCACCCGGCTGGGCCATGGCGAGCAGTTCTTC

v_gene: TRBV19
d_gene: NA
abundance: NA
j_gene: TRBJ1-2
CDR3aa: CASSIGKRTYTF
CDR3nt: TGTGCCAGTAGTATAGGGAAGAGGACCTACACCTTC

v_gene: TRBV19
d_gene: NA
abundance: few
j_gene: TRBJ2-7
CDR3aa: CASSIWTEGFGEQYF
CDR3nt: TGTGCCAGTAGTATATGGACCGAGGGTTTCGGCGAGCAGTACTTC

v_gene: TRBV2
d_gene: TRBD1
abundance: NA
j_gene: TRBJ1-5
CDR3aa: CASSEGQWTGLQPQHF
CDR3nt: TGTGCCAGCAGTGAGGGGCAGTGGACAGGCCTACAGCCCCAGCATTTT

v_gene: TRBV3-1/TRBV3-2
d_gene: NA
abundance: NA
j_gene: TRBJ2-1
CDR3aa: CASSQYGEQFF
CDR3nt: TGTGCCAGCAGCCAATATGGTGAGCAGTTCTTC

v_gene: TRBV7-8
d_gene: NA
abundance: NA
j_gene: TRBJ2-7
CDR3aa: CASRQGNYEQYF
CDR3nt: TGTGCCAGCAGGCAGGGGAACTACGAGCAGTACTTC

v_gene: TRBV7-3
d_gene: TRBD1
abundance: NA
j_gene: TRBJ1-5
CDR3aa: CASSLPTGDRSNQPQHF
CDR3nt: TGTGCCAGCAGCTTACCGACAGGGGATAGGAGCAATCAGCCCCAGCATTTT

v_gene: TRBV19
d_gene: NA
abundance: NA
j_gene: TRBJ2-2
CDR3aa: CASRRVAVGLSGELFF
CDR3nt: TGTGCCAGTAGGAGGGTGGCGGTGGGCCTGAGCGGGGAGCTGTTTTTT

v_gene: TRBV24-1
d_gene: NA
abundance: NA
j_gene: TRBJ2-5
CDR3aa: CATSRDQEAQYF
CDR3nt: TGTGCCACCAGCAGGGACCAAGAGGCCCAGTACTTC

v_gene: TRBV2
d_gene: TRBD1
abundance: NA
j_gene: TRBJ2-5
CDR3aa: CALKVGRGLGETQYF
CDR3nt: TGTGCCCTCAAAGTGGGCAGGGGGCTCGGTGAGACCCAGTACTTC